This TCR beta chain was obtained from a study of blood T cell repertoires in COVID-19. Original data processing: Estimated nucleated cell counts came from reference gene primer amplification. Clones were read by immunoSEQ multiplex PCR, and TCRdb kept only the in-frame ones, dropping some. Clone size and the V and J calls come from that table; the DNA yielded D and trimming. This sample has more than 95,000 clones; around four fifths occur once, and the top ten carry approximately 7%. Germline V gives CDR1 MNHEY, CDR2 SVGAGI. This CDR3 is 13 amino acids long. V lost 4 bases, J lost 4 bases, and 10 bases lay in between.

The chain joins TRBV6-5 to TRBJ1-1; D is perhaps TRBD1 (5 bases). This TCR was sampled from a man in his 70s with active or convalescent COVID-19. Sequenced sample: peripheral blood. Here the CDR3 reads CASSLGRGTEAFF. The CDR3 coding sequence is TGTGCCAGCAGTTTGGGGAGGGGCACTGAAGCTTTCTTT.